These T cell receptor beta chains were read from a single sample in a study of control samples from healthy donors and cancer patients. Only in-frame clones appear in the TCRdb table, and some are missing; sequencing was by immunoSEQ multiplex PCR. The profile shows 90,000 to 95,000 clones, around 85% of them singletons. Material: blood. These receptors originate from a man aged 25-45 years in good health. CDR3s include the opening cysteine and the closing phenylalanine or tryptophan. The order of the fields is J gene, D gene, V gene, CDR3 length, clone size, CDR3 DNA, CDR3 protein. A D gene is named only where the DNA matches it firmly. Expanded clones are given a class, and other clones once, few, many or no size at all.

J gene: TRBJ1-3
D gene: -
V gene: TRBV6-5
CDR3 length: 16
clone size: few
CDR3 DNA: TGTGCCAGCAGTTACGGGGGGATGAGCTCTGGAAACACCATATATTTT
CDR3 protein: CASSYGGMSSGNTIYF

J gene: TRBJ1-2
D gene: -
V gene: TRBV5-6
CDR3 length: 14
clone size: -
CDR3 DNA: TGTGCCAGCAGCCCGAGGACAGCCCTGCGGGGCTACACCTTC
CDR3 protein: CASSPRTALRGYTF

J gene: TRBJ1-2
D gene: TRBD1
V gene: TRBV6-5
CDR3 length: 14
clone size: -
CDR3 DNA: TGTGCCAGCAGTTGGGACAGGGAAATCTATGGCTACACCTTC
CDR3 protein: CASSWDREIYGYTF

J gene: TRBJ1-2
D gene: -
V gene: TRBV5-4
CDR3 length: 13
clone size: -
CDR3 DNA: TGTGCCAGCAGCTTGGCGGCGACCTATGGCTACACCTTC
CDR3 protein: CASSLAATYGYTF

J gene: TRBJ1-2
D gene: -
V gene: TRBV21-1
CDR3 length: 12
clone size: -
CDR3 DNA: TGTGCCAGCAACAGGGGTCACTATGGCTACACCTTC
CDR3 protein: CASNRGHYGYTF

J gene: TRBJ1-5
D gene: -
V gene: TRBV6-4
CDR3 length: 18
clone size: -
CDR3 DNA: TGTGCCAGCAGTGACTCGGGTGACACTTGGGGACCCAATCAGCCCCAGCATTTT
CDR3 protein: CASSDSGDTWGPNQPQHF

J gene: TRBJ2-3
D gene: -
V gene: TRBV9
CDR3 length: 14
clone size: medium-sized
CDR3 DNA: TGTGCCAGCAGCGTTCAGGACAAAGGGGATACGCAGTATTTT
CDR3 protein: CASSVQDKGDTQYF

J gene: TRBJ1-1
D gene: TRBD1
V gene: TRBV5-1
CDR3 length: 12
clone size: -
CDR3 DNA: TGCGCCAGCAGCGTCGACAGGGAAGGGGCTTTCTTT
CDR3 protein: CASSVDREGAFF

J gene: TRBJ2-3
D gene: -
V gene: TRBV29-1
CDR3 length: 16
clone size: -
CDR3 DNA: TGCAGCGTTGAAGGTAGACAGGAACCTAGCACAGATACGCAGTATTTT
CDR3 protein: CSVEGRQEPSTDTQYF

J gene: TRBJ2-7
D gene: -
V gene: TRBV23-1
CDR3 length: 17
clone size: -
CDR3 DNA: TGCGCCAGCAGTCAATCCGCCAACCATTTAGACTCCTACGAGCAGTACTTC
CDR3 protein: CASSQSANHLDSYEQYF

J gene: TRBJ2-7
D gene: TRBD2
V gene: TRBV7-9
CDR3 length: 12
clone size: few
CDR3 DNA: TGTGCCAGCACGGGGGGTTCCTACGAGCAGTACTTC
CDR3 protein: CASTGGSYEQYF

J gene: TRBJ2-1
D gene: -
V gene: TRBV5-1
CDR3 length: 15
clone size: once
CDR3 DNA: TGCGCCAGCAGCTCGGACAGCTGGGGCATCGATGAGCAGTTCTTC
CDR3 protein: CASSSDSWGIDEQFF

J gene: TRBJ1-4
D gene: TRBD1
V gene: TRBV5-1
CDR3 length: 14
clone size: -
CDR3 DNA: TGCGCCAGCAGCTTTACAGGGGGCGGTGAAAAACTGTTTTTT
CDR3 protein: CASSFTGGGEKLFF

J gene: TRBJ2-1
D gene: TRBD2
V gene: TRBV5-6
CDR3 length: 18
clone size: -
CDR3 DNA: TGTGCCAGCAGCTTGTTGGAATTCTTAGCGGGGGCGTACAATGAGCAGTTCTTC
CDR3 protein: CASSLLEFLAGAYNEQFF

J gene: TRBJ1-1
D gene: TRBD1
V gene: TRBV19
CDR3 length: 16
clone size: -
CDR3 DNA: TGTGCCAGTAGCCCCGGGACAGGGGGCGTTGGCACTGAAGCTTTCTTT
CDR3 protein: CASSPGTGGVGTEAFF

J gene: TRBJ2-5
D gene: -
V gene: TRBV9
CDR3 length: 13
clone size: -
CDR3 DNA: TGTGCCAGCAGCTCACCATACCAAGAGACCCAGTACTTC
CDR3 protein: CASSSPYQETQYF

J gene: TRBJ2-7
D gene: TRBD2
V gene: TRBV19
CDR3 length: 11
clone size: -
CDR3 DNA: TGTGCCACCTCGGGAGGCTACGAGCAGTACTTC
CDR3 protein: CATSGGYEQYF

J gene: TRBJ2-2
D gene: -
V gene: TRBV5-6
CDR3 length: 15
clone size: -
CDR3 DNA: TGTGCCAGCAGCTCTTTCGAATGGGACACCGGGGAGCTGTTTTTT
CDR3 protein: CASSSFEWDTGELFF

J gene: TRBJ1-2
D gene: -
V gene: TRBV19
CDR3 length: 14
clone size: -
CDR3 DNA: TGTGCCAGTAGTACCACCGGGGGGTCTGGCGGCTACACCTTC
CDR3 protein: CASSTTGGSGGYTF

J gene: TRBJ2-2
D gene: -
V gene: TRBV7-9
CDR3 length: 16
clone size: -
CDR3 DNA: TGTGCCAGCAGCTCTGGGGTACAGGTGGAAACCGGGGAGCTGTTTTTT
CDR3 protein: CASSSGVQVETGELFF